What follows is one T cell receptor beta chain and its context. The target antigen is unknown. The data stem from a study of cytomegalovirus exposure and HLA in healthy donors. Study-wide results and caveats: A later analysis linked 16,951 TCR beta sequences to HLA alleles at 0.05 false discovery rate. A later analysis found that most CMV-associated TCR beta chains appeared HLA-restricted.

PCR involved 60 Vbeta and 13 Jbeta primers. The data were produced by immunoSEQ multiplex PCR, yet TCRdb's version contains in-frame clones alone and is incomplete. The profile covers over 110,000 clones, with 79% appearing a single time and about 0.91% taken by the ten largest. Trimming pared 6 bases from V and 4 bases from J, leaving 12 bases between. This CDR3 is built from 13 residues. The germline CDR1 and CDR2 sequences are MNHEY and SVGAGI. The sequencing input was PBMCs. The origin of this receptor is a man aged 18-30 years in good health and CMV-seronegative. The rearrangement uses TRBV6-5 and TRBJ1-2; D gene unclear. CDR3 sequence (DNA): TGTGCCAGCAGGGCCGGCACGGGCTATGGCTACACCTTC. Translated, it gives CASRAGTGYGYTF.